Presented here are 2 T cell receptor beta chains from one specimen sequenced in a study of T-cell reconstitution after alpha-beta-depleted transplantation in children. Unique molecular identifiers were incorporated into the prepared TCRbeta library. TCRdb re-analysed the PCR reads in MiXCR, keeping a single row per CDR3 protein. This sample has 540,000 or so distinct CDR3 sequences, with about 23% found just once. The input for sequencing was PBMCs, mostly from graft donor cells, taken 360 days after TCRalphabeta/CD19-depleted stem cell transplant. The receptors shown here come from a boy younger than two who had a stem cell transplant for acute myeloid leukemia, so the T cells may come from the graft donor.

On this clonotype itself: Germline is not matched at one junction end, which may reflect a read error. The chain joins TRBV12-3 or TRBV12-4 to TRBJ2-3, with 10 bases fitting TRBD2. The CDR3 is made up of 15 amino acids. The CDR3 spells CAGSPSGGAVDTQYF. In DNA form, the CDR3 reads TGTGCCGGCAGTCCGAGCGGGGGGGCGGTAGATACGCAGTATTTT.

V gene TRBV29-1 combines with J gene TRBJ2-7, with a tentative D call TRBD2 (7 bases). Germline CDR1 reads SQVTM; CDR2 reads ANQGSEA. The CDR3 contains 15 residues. Trimming took 5 bases from V and 3 from J, leaving 20 bases between them. DNA for the CDR3: TGCAGCGTTCGAGGGGAGGGGGAAAGGCTCTACGAGCAGTACTTC. Translation gives CSVRGEGERLYEQYF.